Listed here are 5 T cell receptor beta chains from one sample, sequenced in a study of CXCR3-negative and CXCR3-positive naive CD8 T cells. All TRB cDNA libraries came from 5' RACE performed with UMI labels. TCRdb re-called the 5' RACE reads, yielding one record per CDR3 amino acid sequence without DNA. The sample table includes 55,000 to 65,000 distinct CDR3 sequences. Study results and limitations: Researchers report that CXCR3-positive naive cells carry more hydrophobic TRB CDR3s than CXCR3-negative naive cells.

No antigen is known for these receptors. The specimen was naive CXCR3+ CD8+ T cells from blood. Subset of the sample: CD45RO-CCR7+CD27+CD95- naive CD8+ T cells expressing CXCR3 (TNR3+). The receptors come from a human donor in good health. Some clones in this sample may be carry-over from other donors' samples.

The rearrangement links TRBV7-9 to TRBJ2-1; checking the TCRdb D call of TRBD1 is not possible without DNA. From germline, CDR1 is SEHNR and CDR2 FQNEAQ (reference sequence). The CDR3 consists of 14 residues. The CDR3 here is CASSFRRDPNEQFF.

The rearrangement uses TRBV6-2 or TRBV6-3 and TRBJ2-2; there is no DNA to check the TCRdb D call of TRBD2. The CDR3 sequence is 17 residues long. Germline V gene data show CDR1 as MNHEY and CDR2 as SVGEGT. The CDR3 sequence is CASSYSPSSGEARELFF.

CDR3 protein: CASSRLLAGDLEQYF. This chain connects TRBV4-1 to TRBJ2-7; TCRdb calls TRBD2, which cannot be checked without DNA. Germline V gives CDR1 MGHRA, CDR2 YSYEKL. This CDR3 spans 15 amino acids.

The V and J genes are TRBV25-1 and TRBJ2-5; TCRdb returns TRBD1, unconfirmable since there is no DNA. Germline V CDR1 and CDR2: MGHDK, SYGVNS. CDR3 length: 13 residues. The CDR3 here is CASSTGGQETQYF.

V gene TRBV7-8 combines with J gene TRBJ2-5; the D gene TCRdb calls, TRBD1, cannot be checked with no DNA. Germline V gene data show CDR1 as SGHVS and CDR2 as FQNEAQ. The CDR3 loop spans 15 amino acids. CDR3: CASSLLSTGLETQYF.